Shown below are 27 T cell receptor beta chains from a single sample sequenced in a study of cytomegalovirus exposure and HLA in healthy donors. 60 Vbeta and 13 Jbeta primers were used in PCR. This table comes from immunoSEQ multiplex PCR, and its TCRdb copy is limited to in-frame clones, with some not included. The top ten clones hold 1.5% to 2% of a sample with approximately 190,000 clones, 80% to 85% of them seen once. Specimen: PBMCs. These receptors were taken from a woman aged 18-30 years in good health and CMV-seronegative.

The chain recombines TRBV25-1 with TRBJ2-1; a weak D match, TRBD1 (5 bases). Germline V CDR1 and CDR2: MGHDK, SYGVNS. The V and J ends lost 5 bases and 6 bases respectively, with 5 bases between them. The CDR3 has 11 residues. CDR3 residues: CASSTGNEQFF. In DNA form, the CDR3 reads TGTGCCAGCAGTACAGGCAATGAGCAGTTCTTC.

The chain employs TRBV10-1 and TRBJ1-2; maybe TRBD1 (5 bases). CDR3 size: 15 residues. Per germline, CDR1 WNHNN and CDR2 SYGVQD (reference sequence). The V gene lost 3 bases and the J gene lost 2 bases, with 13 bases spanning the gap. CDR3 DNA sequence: TGCGCCAGCAGTGAAGGCTTCGGGGGAAACTATGGCTACACCTTC. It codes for CASSEGFGGNYGYTF.

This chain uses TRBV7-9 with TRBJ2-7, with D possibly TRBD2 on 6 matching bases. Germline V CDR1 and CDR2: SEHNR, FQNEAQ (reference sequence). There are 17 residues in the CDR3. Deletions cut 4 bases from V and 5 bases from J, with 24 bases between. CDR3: CASSYAQRGLSFDEQYF. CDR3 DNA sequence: TGTGCCAGCAGCTATGCCCAGAGGGGACTTAGCTTCGACGAGCAGTACTTC.

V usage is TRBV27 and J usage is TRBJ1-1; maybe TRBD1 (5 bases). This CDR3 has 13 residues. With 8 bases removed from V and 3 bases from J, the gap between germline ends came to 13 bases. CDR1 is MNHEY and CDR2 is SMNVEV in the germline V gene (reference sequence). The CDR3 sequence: CASHPVGDTEAFF. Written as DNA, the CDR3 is TGTGCCAGCCACCCGGTAGGGGACACTGAAGCTTTCTTT.

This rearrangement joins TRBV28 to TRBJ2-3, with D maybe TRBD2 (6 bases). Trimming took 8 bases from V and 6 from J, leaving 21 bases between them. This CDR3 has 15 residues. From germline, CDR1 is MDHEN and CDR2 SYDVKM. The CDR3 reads CASGAIGTAPDTQYF. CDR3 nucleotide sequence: TGTGCCAGCGGCGCTATCGGGACTGCCCCGGATACGCAGTATTTT.

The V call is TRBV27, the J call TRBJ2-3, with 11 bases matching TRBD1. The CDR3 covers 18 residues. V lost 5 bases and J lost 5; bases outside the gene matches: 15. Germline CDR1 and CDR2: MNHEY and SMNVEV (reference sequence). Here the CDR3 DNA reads TGTGCCAGCAGTCCATATAGGCTGGGACAGGGGGGGAAAGATACGCAGTATTTT. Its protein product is CASSPYRLGQGGKDTQYF.

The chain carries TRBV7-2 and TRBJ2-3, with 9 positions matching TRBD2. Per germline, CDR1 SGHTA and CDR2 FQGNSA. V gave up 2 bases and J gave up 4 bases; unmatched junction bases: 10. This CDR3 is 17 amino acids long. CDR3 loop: CASSLFMAGGPSDTQYF. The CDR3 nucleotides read TGTGCCAGCAGCTTATTTATGGCGGGAGGGCCCTCAGATACGCAGTATTTT.

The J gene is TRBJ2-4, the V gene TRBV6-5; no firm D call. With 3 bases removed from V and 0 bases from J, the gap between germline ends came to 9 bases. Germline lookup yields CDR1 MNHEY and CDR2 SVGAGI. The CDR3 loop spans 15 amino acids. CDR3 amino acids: CASSYTHLAKNIQYF. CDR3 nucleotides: TGTGCCAGCAGTTATACTCATCTAGCCAAAAACATTCAGTACTTC.

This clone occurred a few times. The CDR3 protein is CASSSEDRGGYTF. CDR3 nucleotide sequence: TGTGCCAGCAGTTCTGAAGACAGGGGCGGCTACACCTTC. The V and J genes are TRBV6-5 and TRBJ1-2; 8 positions agree with TRBD1. V lost 4 bases, J lost 8 bases, and 6 bases stayed unmatched. The CDR3 runs 13 residues. CDR1 MNHEY and CDR2 SVGAGI come from the germline V gene.

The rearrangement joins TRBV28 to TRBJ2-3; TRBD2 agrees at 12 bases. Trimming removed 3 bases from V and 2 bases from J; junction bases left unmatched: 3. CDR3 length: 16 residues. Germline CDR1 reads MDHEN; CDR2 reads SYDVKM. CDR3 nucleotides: TGTGCCAGCAGTTTGGGACTAGCGGGCCTCACAGATACGCAGTATTTT. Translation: CASSLGLAGLTDTQYF. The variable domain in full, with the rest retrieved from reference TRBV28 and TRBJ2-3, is DVKVTQSSRYLVKRTGEKVFLECVQDMDHENMFWYRQDPGLGLRLIYFSYDVKMKEKGDIPEGYSVSREKKERFSLILESASTNQTSMYLCASSLGLAGLTDTQYFGPGTRLTVL.

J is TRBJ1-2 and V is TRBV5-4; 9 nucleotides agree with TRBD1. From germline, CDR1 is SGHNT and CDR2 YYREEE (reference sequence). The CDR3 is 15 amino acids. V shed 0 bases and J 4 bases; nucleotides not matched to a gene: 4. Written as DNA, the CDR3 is TGTGCCAGCAGCTTGGGGGACAGGGAGGCCTATGGCTACACCTTC. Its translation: CASSLGDREAYGYTF.

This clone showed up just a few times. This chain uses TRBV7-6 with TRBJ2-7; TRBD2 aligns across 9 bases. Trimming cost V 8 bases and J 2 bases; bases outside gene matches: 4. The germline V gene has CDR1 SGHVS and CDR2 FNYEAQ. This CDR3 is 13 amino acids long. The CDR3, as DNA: TGTGCCAGCCGACTAGCGGCGACCTACGAGCAGTACTTC. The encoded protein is CASRLAATYEQYF.

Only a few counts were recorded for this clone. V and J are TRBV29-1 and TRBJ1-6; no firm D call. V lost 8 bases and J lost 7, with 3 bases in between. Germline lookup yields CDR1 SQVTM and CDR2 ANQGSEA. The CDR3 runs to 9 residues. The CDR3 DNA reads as TGCAGCCCGAATTCACCCCTCCACTTT. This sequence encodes CSPNSPLHF.

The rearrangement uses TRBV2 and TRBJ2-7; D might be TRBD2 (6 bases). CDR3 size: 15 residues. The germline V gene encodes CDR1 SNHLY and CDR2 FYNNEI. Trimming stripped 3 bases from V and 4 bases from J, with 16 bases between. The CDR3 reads CASSDPARDFYEQYF. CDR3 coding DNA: TGTGCCAGCAGTGATCCCGCGAGGGACTTTTACGAGCAGTACTTC. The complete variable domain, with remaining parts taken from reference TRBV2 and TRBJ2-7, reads EPEVTQTPSHQVTQMGQEVILRCVPISNHLYFYWYRQILGQKVEFLVSFYNNEISEKSEIFDDQFSVERPDGSNFTLKIRSTKLEDSAMYFCASSDPARDFYEQYFGPGTRLTVT.

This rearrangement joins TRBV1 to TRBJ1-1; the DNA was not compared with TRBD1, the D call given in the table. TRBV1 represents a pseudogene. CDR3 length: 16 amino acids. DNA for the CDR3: TGCACCAGCAGTCGCTTGGACAGGGGGGGGGACACTGAAGCTTTCTTT. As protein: CTSSRLDRGGDTEAFF.

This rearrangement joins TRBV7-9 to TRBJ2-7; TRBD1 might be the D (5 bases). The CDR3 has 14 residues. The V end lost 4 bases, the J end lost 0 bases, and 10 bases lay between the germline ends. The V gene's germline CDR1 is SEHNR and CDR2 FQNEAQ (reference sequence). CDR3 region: CASSSSTVSYEQYV. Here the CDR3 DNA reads TGTGCCAGCAGCTCGTCGACAGTCTCCTACGAGCAGTACGTC.

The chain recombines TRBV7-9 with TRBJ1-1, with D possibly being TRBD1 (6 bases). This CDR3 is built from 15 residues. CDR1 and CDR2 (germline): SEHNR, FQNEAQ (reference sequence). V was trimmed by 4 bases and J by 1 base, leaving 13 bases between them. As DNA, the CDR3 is TGTGCCAGCAGCTCGAGATGGACAGAGAACACTGAAGCTTTCTTT. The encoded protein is CASSSRWTENTEAFF.

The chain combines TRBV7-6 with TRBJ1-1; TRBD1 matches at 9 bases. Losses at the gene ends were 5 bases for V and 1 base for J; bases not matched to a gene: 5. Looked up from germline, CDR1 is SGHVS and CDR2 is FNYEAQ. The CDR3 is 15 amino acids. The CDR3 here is CASSPQTGGNTEAFF. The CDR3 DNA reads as TGTGCCAGCAGCCCGCAGACAGGGGGGAACACTGAAGCTTTCTTT.

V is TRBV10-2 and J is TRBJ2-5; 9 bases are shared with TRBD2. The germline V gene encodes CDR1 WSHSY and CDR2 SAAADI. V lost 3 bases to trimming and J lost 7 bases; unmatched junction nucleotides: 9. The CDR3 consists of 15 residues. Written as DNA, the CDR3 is TGCGCCAGCAGTGATTGGACTAGCGATATGGGGACCCAGTACTTC. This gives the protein CASSDWTSDMGTQYF.

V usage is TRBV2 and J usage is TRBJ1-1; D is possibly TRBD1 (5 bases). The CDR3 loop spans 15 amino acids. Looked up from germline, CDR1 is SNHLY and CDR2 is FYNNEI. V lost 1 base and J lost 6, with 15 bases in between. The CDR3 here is CASSEEQDRLAEAFF. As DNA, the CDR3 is TGTGCCAGCAGTGAAGAACAAGACAGACTCGCTGAAGCTTTCTTT.

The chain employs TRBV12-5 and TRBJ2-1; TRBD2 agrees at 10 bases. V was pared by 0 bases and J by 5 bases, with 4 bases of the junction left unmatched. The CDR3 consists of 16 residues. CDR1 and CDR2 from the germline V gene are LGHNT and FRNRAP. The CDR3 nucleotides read TGTGCTAGTGGTTTGGTAGGGCTAGCGGGGGACAATGAGCAGTTCTTC. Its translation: CASGLVGLAGDNEQFF. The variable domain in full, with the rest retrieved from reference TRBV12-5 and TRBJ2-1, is DARVTQTPRHKVTEMGQEVTMRCQPILGHNTVFWYRQTMMQGLELLAYFRNRAPLDDSGMPKDRFSAEMPDATLATLKIQPSEPRDSAVYFCASGLVGLAGDNEQFFGPGTRLTVL.

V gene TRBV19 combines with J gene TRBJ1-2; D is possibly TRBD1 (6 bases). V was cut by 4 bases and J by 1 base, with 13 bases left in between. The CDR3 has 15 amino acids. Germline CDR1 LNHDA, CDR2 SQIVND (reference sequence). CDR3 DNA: TGTGCCAGTAGTAGGGAGGGGGGACTTAACTATGGCTACACCTTC. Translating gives CASSREGGLNYGYTF.

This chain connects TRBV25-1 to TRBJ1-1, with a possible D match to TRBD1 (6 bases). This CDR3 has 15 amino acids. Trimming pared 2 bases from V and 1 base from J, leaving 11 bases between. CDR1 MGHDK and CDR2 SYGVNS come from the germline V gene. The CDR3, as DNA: TGTGCCAGCAGTGAAACTGGGACAAGGAACACTGAAGCTTTCTTT. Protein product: CASSETGTRNTEAFF.

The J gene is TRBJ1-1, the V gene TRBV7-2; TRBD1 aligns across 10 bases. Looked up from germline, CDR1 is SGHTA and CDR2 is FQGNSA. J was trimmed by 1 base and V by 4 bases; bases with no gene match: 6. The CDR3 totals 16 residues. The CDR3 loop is CASSSTGGWGNTEAFF. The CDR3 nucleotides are TGTGCCAGCAGCTCGACAGGGGGCTGGGGGAACACTGAAGCTTTCTTT.

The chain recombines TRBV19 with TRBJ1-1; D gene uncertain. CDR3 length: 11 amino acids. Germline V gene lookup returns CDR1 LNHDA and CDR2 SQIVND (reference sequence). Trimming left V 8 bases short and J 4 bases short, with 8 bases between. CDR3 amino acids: CASFSPTEAFF. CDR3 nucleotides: TGTGCCAGTTTTTCTCCCACTGAAGCTTTCTTT.

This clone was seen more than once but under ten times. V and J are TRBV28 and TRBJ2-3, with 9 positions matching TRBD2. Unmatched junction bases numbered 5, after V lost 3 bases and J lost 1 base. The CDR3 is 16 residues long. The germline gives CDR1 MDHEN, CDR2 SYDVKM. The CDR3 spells CASSFGGRAGTDTQYF. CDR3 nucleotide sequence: TGTGCCAGCAGTTTCGGCGGGAGGGCGGGCACAGATACGCAGTATTTT.

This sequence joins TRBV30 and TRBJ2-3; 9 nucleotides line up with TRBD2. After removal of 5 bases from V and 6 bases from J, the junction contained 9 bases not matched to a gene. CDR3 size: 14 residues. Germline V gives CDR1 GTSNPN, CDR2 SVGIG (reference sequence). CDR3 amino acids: CAWGREGPGDTQYF. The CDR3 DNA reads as TGTGCCTGGGGGCGGGAGGGCCCGGGGGATACGCAGTATTTT.